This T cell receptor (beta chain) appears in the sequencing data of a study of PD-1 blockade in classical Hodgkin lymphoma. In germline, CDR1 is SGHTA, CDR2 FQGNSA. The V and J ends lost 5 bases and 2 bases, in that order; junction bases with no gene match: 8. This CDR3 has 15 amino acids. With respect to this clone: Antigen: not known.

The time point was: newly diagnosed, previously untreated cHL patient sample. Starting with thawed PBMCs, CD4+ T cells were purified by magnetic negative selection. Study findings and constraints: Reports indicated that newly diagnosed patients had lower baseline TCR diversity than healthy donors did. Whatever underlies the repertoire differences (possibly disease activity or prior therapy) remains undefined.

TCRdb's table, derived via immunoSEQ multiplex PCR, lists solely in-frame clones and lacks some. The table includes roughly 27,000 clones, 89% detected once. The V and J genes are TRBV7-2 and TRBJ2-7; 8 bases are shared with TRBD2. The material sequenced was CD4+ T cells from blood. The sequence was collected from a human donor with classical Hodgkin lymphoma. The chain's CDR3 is CASSLSSGPTYEQYF. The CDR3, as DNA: TGTGCCAGCAGCCTTTCTAGCGGGCCGACCTACGAGCAGTACTTC.